The entry below describes one T cell receptor (beta chain). Repertoires were generated with immunoSEQ multiplex PCR, while TCRdb's copy carries only in-frame clones and drops some. The table records about 210,000 clones, approximately 78% of them present only once. The data originate from a study of blood T cell repertoires in COVID-19. Looking at the study overall: The United States, Italy and Spain were the sources of the acute and convalescent COVID-19 samples. T cells, B-cell-depleted T cells, or PBMCs supplied cDNA or gDNA.

CDR3 size: 17 residues. Germline CDR1 is SGHTS and CDR2 is YDEGEE. The V segment lost 0 bases and the J segment 6 bases; nucleotides outside the gene matches: 7. This receptor was identified in a woman in her thirties or forties with acute or convalescent COVID-19. This chain links TRBV5-8 with TRBJ2-2; 11 bases are a match to TRBD1. The sequenced sample consisted of peripheral blood. The CDR3 here is CASSLEGQGASSGELFF. The CDR3 nucleotides are TGTGCCAGCAGCTTGGAAGGACAGGGGGCTTCTTCCGGGGAGCTGTTTTTT. Full variable domain (rest looked up from reference TRBV5-8 and TRBJ2-2): EAGVTQSPTHLIKTRGQQATLRCSPISGHTSVYWYQQALGLGLQFLLWYDEGEERNRGNFPPRFSGRQFPNYSSELNVNALELEDSALYLCASSLEGQGASSGELFFGEGSRLTVL.